These 19 T cell receptor beta chains originate from one sample sequenced in a study of human T cells and chemical hapten exposure. As to time point: pre-sensitization, week 0. Treatment reported: therapeutic diphenylcyclopropenone sensitization with weekly scalp DPC. In TCRdb, the RACE reads were re-called with MiXCR into one record per CDR3 protein. There are some 400,000 distinct CDR3 sequences in the sample; 5% to 6.5% occur only once, and 2% to 3% lies in the top ten. The sequencing here drew on whole blood, taken in connection with sensitization to the hapten diphenylcyclopropenone (DPC). Receptor source: a woman in her 50s with alopecia areata. Some clones in this sample may be carry-over from other donors' samples.

For this clonotype: A read error is possible here, since a much larger clone lies one base away. The J gene is TRBJ1-2, the V gene TRBV21-1; TRBD1, as called in the table, went unchecked against the DNA. TRBV21-1 is recorded as a pseudogene. CDR3 length: 15 residues. The CDR3 region has the DNA TGTGCCAGAAGCAAGGATGGACAGACCAACTATGGCTACACCTTC. Translated: CARSKDGQTNYGYTF.

This clonotype occurred many times. The chain combines TRBV6-6 with TRBJ2-7; 8 bases match TRBD2. The CDR3 loop spans 15 amino acids. Germline CDR1 is MNHNY and CDR2 is SVGAGI (reference sequence). The J segment lost 0 bases and the V segment lost 7 bases, leaving 8 bases of the junction unmatched. The CDR3 DNA follows: TGTGCCAGCACCGACACTAGCGGCAGCTCCTACGAGCAGTACTTC. Its protein product is CASTDTSGSSYEQYF.

The CDR3 loop is CASRPTGKNEQYF. The CDR3 coding sequence is TGTGCCAGCAGACCGACAGGGAAGAACGAGCAGTACTTC. The V gene is TRBV6-2 or TRBV6-3, the J gene TRBJ2-7; 7 bases are a match to TRBD1. Germline CDR1 and CDR2: MNHEY and SVGEGT. The CDR3 is made up of 13 amino acids. V gave up 6 bases and J gave up 5 bases; unmatched junction bases: 7.

This clonotype has more than one count but fewer than ten. This chain joins TRBV20-1 and TRBJ1-4; a weak D match, TRBD1 (5 bases). Deletions cut 3 bases from V and 8 bases from J, with 13 bases between. Germline lookup yields CDR1 DFQATT and CDR2 SNEGSKA (reference sequence). This CDR3 region has 13 residues. The chain's CDR3 is CSASRQGGEKLFF. The CDR3 DNA is TGCAGTGCTAGCAGGCAGGGAGGGGAAAAACTGTTTTTT.

Only a few counts were recorded for this clonotype. This sequence joins TRBV3-1 and TRBJ2-3; the D gene is possibly TRBD2 (5 bases). Trimming removed 1 base from V and 5 bases from J, with 16 bases in between. This CDR3 is built from 16 residues. Looked up from germline, CDR1 is LGHDT and CDR2 is YNNKEL (reference sequence). The chain's CDR3 is CASSQVREKLEDTQYF. The CDR3 DNA reads TGTGCCAGCAGCCAAGTAAGGGAGAAACTAGAAGATACGCAGTATTTT.

The chain joins TRBV10-3 to TRBJ2-7; TRBD1 matches 8 bases. The CDR3 totals 11 residues. With 6 bases clipped from V and 12 bases from J, the junction kept 7 bases outside the gene matches. Germline V CDR1 and CDR2: ENHRY, SYGVKD. CDR3 bases: TGTGCCATCAGCGTCGAGGACAGGGTGTACTTC. Translation: CAISVEDRVYF.

This clonotype came up a few times. The chain has TRBV5-5 and TRBJ1-4, with D maybe TRBD1 (5 bases). Trimming removed 0 bases from V and 7 bases from J, with 19 bases in between. This CDR3 region has 17 residues. Germline CDR1 reads SGHKS; CDR2 reads YYEKEE (reference sequence). The CDR3 nucleotides are TGTGCCAGCAGCTTGGGGAGGACATTTTTTCAGAGTGAAAAACTGTTTTTT. Encoded protein: CASSLGRTFFQSEKLFF.

This clonotype was seen a few times. This chain links TRBV6-2 or TRBV6-3 with TRBJ1-1, with D perhaps matching TRBD1 (5 bases). CDR1 is MNHEY, CDR2 SVGEGT, per germline. The CDR3 is made up of 19 amino acids. Between the trimmed V and J ends, which lost 3 bases and 1 base, there was a span of 24 bases. CDR3 nucleotide sequence: TGTGCCAGCAGTTATTGGCCGCGACAGATTATAACTGGGAACACTGAAGCTTTCTTT. Protein: CASSYWPRQIITGNTEAFF.

This clonotype was counted many times. CDR3 in DNA: TGCGCCAGCAGCCTCCAGCCGGGGGGCAAAAACATTCAGTACTTC. Protein: CASSLQPGGKNIQYF. The chain couples TRBV5-1 to TRBJ2-4; 7 nucleotides agree with TRBD2. The CDR3 spans 15 residues. V dropped 4 bases and J dropped 3; count of bases not matched to a gene: 7. Germline values: CDR1 SGHRS, CDR2 YFSETQ.

V usage is TRBV2 and J usage is TRBJ2-7; D unresolved. Between the trimmed V and J ends, which lost 2 bases and 0 bases, there was a span of 11 bases. CDR3 length: 15 residues. Germline CDR1 and CDR2: SNHLY and FYNNEI. The CDR3, as DNA: TGTGCCAGCAGTGAACCCGTGGGAATCTCCTACGAGCAGTACTTC. It codes for CASSEPVGISYEQYF.

This clonotype appeared many times. The rearrangement uses TRBV24-1 and TRBJ1-2; 7 positions agree with TRBD1. This CDR3 is 14 amino acids long. Germline assignment: CDR1 KGHDR and CDR2 SFDVKD. The ends lost 1 base at V and 6 bases at J; junction bases unmatched: 4. The CDR3 loop is CATSDLQGRDGYTF. The CDR3 nucleotides read TGTGCCACCAGTGATTTACAGGGGAGGGATGGCTACACCTTC.

This clonotype was counted only a few times. The chain has TRBV6-5 and TRBJ2-3; D remains unclear. CDR3 length: 14 amino acids. Between the trimmed V and J ends, which lost 4 bases and 3 bases, there was a span of 11 bases. Germline CDR1 MNHEY, CDR2 SVGAGI. The CDR3 protein is CASSLQLWTDTQYF. CDR3 nucleotide sequence: TGTGCCAGCAGTTTACAGCTCTGGACAGATACGCAGTATTTT.

This clonotype was seen at least ten times. This chain links TRBV4-2 with TRBJ2-5; 9 bases align to TRBD2. CDR3 length: 15 residues. Germline assignment: CDR1 LGHNA and CDR2 YNFKEQ. With 4 bases clipped from V and 11 bases from J, the junction kept 14 bases outside the gene matches. The CDR3 region is CASSPLWASGEPQYF. CDR3 coding DNA: TGTGCCAGCAGCCCACTCTGGGCTAGCGGGGAGCCACAGTACTTC.

This clonotype was seen repeatedly, ten times or more. J is TRBJ2-2 and V is TRBV27; D not resolved. In germline, CDR1 is MNHEY, CDR2 SMNVEV (reference sequence). V was cut by 4 bases and J by 5 bases, with 8 bases left in between. This CDR3 has 13 amino acids. In DNA form, the CDR3 reads TGTGCCAGCAGTTGGAAGGGAACCGGGGAGCTGTTTTTT. Encoded protein: CASSWKGTGELFF.

The chain couples TRBV27 to TRBJ2-7, with 9 positions matching TRBD1. The CDR3 runs 13 residues. Germline V CDR1 and CDR2: MNHEY, SMNVEV (reference sequence). Trimming removed 4 bases from V and 6 bases from J; junction bases left unmatched: 4. The CDR3 region has the DNA TGTGCCAGCAGTTGGGACAGGGTAGGCGAGCAGTACTTC. Encoded protein: CASSWDRVGEQYF.

This clonotype was recorded at least ten times. CDR3 DNA sequence: TGCAGTGCTAGTTTGGCCAGTAACTATGGCTACACCTTC. It codes for CSASLASNYGYTF. The genes are TRBV20-1 and TRBJ1-2; D ambiguous. The CDR3 has 13 residues. Trimming left V 3 bases short and J 1 base short, with 9 bases between. Germline CDR1 reads DFQATT; CDR2 reads SNEGSKA (reference sequence).

This chain joins TRBV9 and TRBJ1-2; 11 bases match TRBD1. V lost 2 bases and J lost 6; bases outside the gene matches: 3. The germline V gene encodes CDR1 SGDLS and CDR2 YYNGEE. CDR3 length: 14 residues. CDR3 protein: CASSVGQGAHGYTF. The CDR3 nucleotides are TGTGCCAGCAGCGTCGGACAGGGGGCGCATGGCTACACCTTC.

This clonotype was observed many times. The rearrangement joins TRBV6-2 or TRBV6-3 to TRBJ2-7; TRBD2 matches 8 bases. V shed 2 bases, J shed 2 bases, and the junction held 8 bases outside the gene matches. CDR3 size: 16 residues. The germline gives CDR1 MNHEY, CDR2 SVGEGT. CDR3: CASSYRTRREAYEQYF. The CDR3 DNA reads as TGTGCCAGCAGTTACAGGACTCGGCGGGAGGCCTACGAGCAGTACTTC.

This chain links TRBV6-2 or TRBV6-3 with TRBJ1-1; D gene ambiguous. The germline CDR1 and CDR2 sequences are MNHEY and SVGEGT. The V end was cut by 8 bases, the J end by 1 base, with 14 bases between. The CDR3 is 14 residues long. CDR3 protein: CASQSFRGNTEAFF. In DNA, the CDR3 is TGTGCCAGCCAATCTTTCAGAGGGAACACTGAAGCTTTCTTT.